Listed below are T cell receptor beta chains from one sample, sequenced in a study of early T cells in non-severe SARS-CoV-2 infection. A single record per CDR3 protein comes from TCRdb applying MiXCR to the 5' RACE reads. This sample has over 95,000 distinct CDR3 sequences, with roughly 17% found just once. The sequenced material came from whole blood. The receptors were gathered from an adult who was a healthcare worker with PCR-confirmed SARS-CoV-2 infection or an uninfected control (not recorded which). CDR3s include the opening cysteine and the closing phenylalanine or tryptophan. A D gene is named only where the DNA matches it firmly. The size entry is marked missing in some rows and otherwise reads once, few, many or a size class.

D: .; V: TRBV4-3; J: TRBJ2-2; size: many; DNA: TGCGCCAGCAGCCAAAATGGGGGAAAGAACACCGGGGAGCTGTTTTTT; CDR3: CASSQNGGKNTGELFF
D: TRBD1; V: TRBV7-9; J: TRBJ1-4; size: .; DNA: TGTGCCAGCAACGCCGACAGGGTGGGTGAAAAACTGTTTTTT; CDR3: CASNADRVGEKLFF
D: .; V: TRBV7-9; J: TRBJ2-4; size: .; DNA: TGTGCCAGCAGCTTGTCGGCGGAAAACATTCAGTACTTC; CDR3: CASSLSAENIQYF
D: .; V: TRBV11-3; J: TRBJ2-2; size: few; DNA: TGTGCCAGCAGCTTAGATGGGGGGACGAGCGGGGAGCTGTTTTTT; CDR3: CASSLDGGTSGELFF
D: TRBD1; V: TRBV10-2; J: TRBJ1-1; size: few; DNA: TGCGCCAGCAGTCGAGAGGGACAGAAGAACACTGAAGCTTTCTTT; CDR3: CASSREGQKNTEAFF
D: TRBD1; V: TRBV29-1; J: TRBJ2-7; size: many; DNA: TGCAGCCCTACCCCGGACAGGAATTACGAGCAGTACTTC; CDR3: CSPTPDRNYEQYF
D: .; V: TRBV7-2; J: TRBJ1-2; size: .; DNA: TGTGCCAGCAGCCCCTTAAGGGGTTCTGGCTACACCTTC; CDR3: CASSPLRGSGYTF
D: .; V: TRBV6-2/TRBV6-3; J: TRBJ2-1; size: once; DNA: TGTGCCAGCAGTGACCGACTGACTGGGGATGAGCAGTTCTTC; CDR3: CASSDRLTGDEQFF
D: .; V: TRBV7-9; J: TRBJ1-1; size: few; DNA: TGTGCCAGCAGCCCTGGGGCGGGGGAAGCTTTCTTT; CDR3: CASSPGAGEAFF
D: .; V: TRBV20-1; J: TRBJ1-5; size: .; DNA: TGCAGTGTGTGGGGCCCCAATCAGCCCCAGCATTTT; CDR3: CSVWGPNQPQHF
D: .; V: TRBV7-2; J: TRBJ1-5; size: .; DNA: TGTGCCAGCAGCTTTCAGACAGGAATCAATCAGCCCCAGCATTTT; CDR3: CASSFQTGINQPQHF
D: TRBD2; V: TRBV11-2; J: TRBJ2-1; size: .; DNA: TGTGCCAGCAGCTTAGCCCCGATAGCGGGATCGGAAGAGTTCTTC; CDR3: CASSLAPIAGSEEFF
D: .; V: TRBV7-9; J: TRBJ2-2; size: .; DNA: TGTGCCAGCAGGCTACCGGGTTCCGCCGAAGGGGAGCTGTTTTTT; CDR3: CASRLPGSAEGELFF
D: .; V: TRBV7-2; J: TRBJ2-6; size: many; DNA: TGTGCCAGCAGGGGGTGGTCTTCTGGGGCCAACGTCCTGACTTTC; CDR3: CASRGWSSGANVLTF
D: .; V: TRBV5-4; J: TRBJ2-4; size: few; DNA: TGTGCCAGCAGCTTGTCAGGGGACCGGGCCAAAAACATTCAGTACTTC; CDR3: CASSLSGDRAKNIQYF
D: .; V: TRBV20-1; J: TRBJ1-3; size: few; DNA: TGCAGTGCTAGCCGTCCCCACCTCTCTGGAAACACCATATATTTT; CDR3: CSASRPHLSGNTIYF
D: .; V: TRBV20-1; J: TRBJ2-1; size: many; DNA: TGCAGTGCTAGCCCCGGACGGTACAATGAGCAGTTCTTC; CDR3: CSASPGRYNEQFF
D: .; V: TRBV7-9; J: TRBJ1-1; size: few; DNA: TGTGCCAGCAGCTGGAAGACAGGCGAGAACACTGAAGCTTTCTTT; CDR3: CASSWKTGENTEAFF
D: .; V: TRBV7-9; J: TRBJ2-2; size: few; DNA: TGTGCCAGCAGTCAATTGGGGGGCCACACCACCGGGGAGCTGTTTTTT; CDR3: CASSQLGGHTTGELFF
D: TRBD2; V: TRBV19; J: TRBJ2-7; size: few; DNA: TGTGCCAGTAGTCCGATAAGCGGGGACGAGCAGTACTTC; CDR3: CASSPISGDEQYF
D: .; V: TRBV19; J: TRBJ2-3; size: .; DNA: TGTGCCAGTAGTATACGGGCTAGCGCTGACACAGATACGCAGTATTTT; CDR3: CASSIRASADTDTQYF
D: TRBD1; V: TRBV28; J: TRBJ1-6; size: few; DNA: TGTGCCAGCAGACTCCGGGACAGGGTTAATTCACCCCTCCACTTT; CDR3: CASRLRDRVNSPLHF
D: .; V: TRBV7-9; J: TRBJ2-7; size: .; DNA: TGTGCCAGCAGCTTGGAACGTTCCTACGAGCAGTACTTC; CDR3: CASSLERSYEQYF
D: TRBD2; V: TRBV18; J: TRBJ2-7; size: .; DNA: TGTGCCAGCTCTCTACTTCACCGAGACTATAGCGGGCGCCACTACGAGCAGTACTTC; CDR3: CASSLLHRDYSGRHYEQYF
D: .; V: TRBV27; J: TRBJ2-4; size: .; DNA: TGTGCCAGCCCCCCTCGGCATCAGTACTTC; CDR3: CASPPRHQYF
D: TRBD2; V: TRBV7-2; J: TRBJ2-3; size: many; DNA: TGTGCCAGCAGCCCCCCTTGGGTAGCGGGAGGTCGCGATACGCAGTATTTT; CDR3: CASSPPWVAGGRDTQYF
D: .; V: TRBV10-3; J: TRBJ2-7; size: .; DNA: TGTGCCATCATGCCGACCCTAAGCTCCTACGAGCAGTACTTC; CDR3: CAIMPTLSSYEQYF
D: .; V: TRBV2; J: TRBJ1-1; size: few; DNA: TGTGCCAGCACCACGATAAACACTGAAGCTTTCTTT; CDR3: CASTTINTEAFF
D: .; V: TRBV15; J: TRBJ2-1; size: .; DNA: TGTGCCACCAGCAAGAGGAAGGGTTTGGAGTACAATGAGCAGTTCTTC; CDR3: CATSKRKGLEYNEQFF
D: .; V: TRBV7-2; J: TRBJ1-2; size: many; DNA: TGTGCCAGCAGCCCGGGGCGTGGGATCTATGGCTACACCTTC; CDR3: CASSPGRGIYGYTF
D: TRBD2; V: TRBV4-1; J: TRBJ2-3; size: few; DNA: TGCGCCAGCAGCAGTGTGGCTAGCGGACTCACAGATACGCAGTATTTT; CDR3: CASSSVASGLTDTQYF
D: .; V: TRBV6-1; J: TRBJ1-3; size: .; DNA: TGTGCCAGCACCCAAGGGGGATTTGGAAACACCATATATTTT; CDR3: CASTQGGFGNTIYF
D: .; V: TRBV2; J: TRBJ2-1; size: many; DNA: TGTGCCAGCAGGACGCCACGGATTAATGAGCAGTTCTTC; CDR3: CASRTPRINEQFF
D: .; V: TRBV7-8; J: TRBJ1-1; size: .; DNA: TGTGCCAGCACCCCGGGGGGCTTGGGTGAAGCTTTCTTT; CDR3: CASTPGGLGEAFF
D: TRBD1; V: TRBV7-2; J: TRBJ1-1; size: many; DNA: TGTGCCACCAGACAGGGTTCCTCGAACACTGAAGCTTTCTTT; CDR3: CATRQGSSNTEAFF
D: TRBD2; V: TRBV27; J: TRBJ2-7; size: .; DNA: TGTGCCAGCAGTTTAGCGGGAGGGTACCTCTACGAGCAGTACTTC; CDR3: CASSLAGGYLYEQYF
D: TRBD2; V: TRBV10-2; J: TRBJ2-2; size: many; DNA: TGCGCCAGCAGTGAGTCACCGGGACTAGCGGGTACCGGGGAGCTGTTTTTT; CDR3: CASSESPGLAGTGELFF
D: .; V: TRBV6-6; J: TRBJ2-7; size: .; DNA: TGTGCCAGCAGTCGGGGGACATCCACCTACGAGCAGTACTTC; CDR3: CASSRGTSTYEQYF
D: .; V: TRBV24-1; J: TRBJ2-1; size: .; DNA: TGTGCCACCAGTGGGGGGGACTCCTCCTACAATGAGCAGTTCTTC; CDR3: CATSGGDSSYNEQFF
D: .; V: TRBV29-1; J: TRBJ2-1; size: few; DNA: TGCAGCGTTGACAACAAACAGGGTCTCTACTACAATGAGCAGTTCTTC; CDR3: CSVDNKQGLYYNEQFF
D: .; V: TRBV28; J: TRBJ2-1; size: .; DNA: TGTGCCAGCAGCCCGGTAGGGACAAGGAACAATGAGCAGTTCTTC; CDR3: CASSPVGTRNNEQFF
D: .; V: TRBV29-1; J: TRBJ1-2; size: .; DNA: TGCAGCGTTGAAGTAGGGAGTCCCTATGGCTACACCTTC; CDR3: CSVEVGSPYGYTF
D: TRBD1; V: TRBV7-2; J: TRBJ1-2; size: .; DNA: TGTGCCAGCAGCGCGTGGGACAGGGATGCCTATGGCTACACCTTC; CDR3: CASSAWDRDAYGYTF